The next 29 T cell receptor beta chains were all read from a single sample in a study of shared clonotypes between healthy human individuals. Sequenced by immunoSEQ multiplex PCR; TCRdb stores in-frame clones only, minus some. This sample yields around 2,000,000 clones, of which roughly 91% are seen a single time; 1.7% belongs to the top ten. Naive CD8 cells were CD45RO-negative, positively selected for CCR7, excluding terminally differentiated effector memory CD45RA+ cells. Sequencing used naive CD8+ T cells from PBMCs. Receptors originate from a man younger than 35 in good health. Some clones in this sample may be carry-over from other donors' samples.

J is TRBJ1-5 and V is TRBV7-2; 7 bases fit TRBD1. CDR1 SGHTA and CDR2 FQGNSA come from the germline V gene. J gave up 6 bases and V 1 base, and 3 bases lay outside the gene matches. The CDR3 is made up of 14 amino acids. CDR3 amino acids: CASSLEGAGQPQHF. The CDR3 DNA follows: TGTGCCAGCAGCTTAGAGGGGGCGGGTCAGCCCCAGCATTTT.

This clone appeared a single time. V gene TRBV28 combines with J gene TRBJ2-7; D is possibly TRBD2 (6 bases). Germline V gives CDR1 MDHEN, CDR2 SYDVKM. There are 15 residues in the CDR3. Trimming pared 7 bases from V and 0 bases from J, leaving 16 bases between. In DNA, the CDR3 is TGTGCCAGCACGTTTGGGACTTTGGGCTCCTACGAGCAGTACTTC. This translates into CASTFGTLGSYEQYF.

V and J are TRBV9 and TRBJ1-4; no reliable D call. CDR1 and CDR2 from the germline V gene are SGDLS and YYNGEE. Trimming stripped 4 bases from V and 0 bases from J, with 16 bases between. The CDR3 is made up of 17 amino acids. The CDR3 protein is CASSSKTNGATNEKLFF. Written as DNA, the CDR3 is TGTGCCAGCAGCTCCAAAACGAACGGAGCAACTAATGAAAAACTGTTTTTT.

For this clone: Its ends do not fully match the called genes, so a read error is possible. J is TRBJ2-1 and V is TRBV19; D is undetermined. This CDR3 has 14 amino acids. Per germline, CDR1 LNHDA and CDR2 SQIVND (reference sequence). CDR3 nucleotides: TGTGCCAGTAGTATATCTCTATACTACAGTGAGCAGTTCTTC. This gives the protein CASSISLYYSEQFF.

V usage is TRBV27 and J usage is TRBJ2-1; D uncertain. Trimming removed 7 bases at V and 2 bases at J, with 15 bases between. Germline-derived CDR1 and CDR2 are MNHEY and SMNVEV (reference sequence). CDR3 length: 15 residues. The CDR3 bases are TGTGCCAGCAAGCCCCTCCGGGCAGCCTACAATGAGCAGTTCTTC. Translation gives CASKPLRAAYNEQFF.

Regarding this clone: Additional DNA sequences in this sample encode the identical CDR3. The V call is TRBV6-4, the J call TRBJ2-2; D possibly corresponds to TRBD2 (5 bases). Trimming pared 2 bases from V and 6 bases from J, leaving 7 bases between. Per germline, CDR1 MRHNA and CDR2 SNTAGT. The CDR3 has 13 amino acids. Written as DNA, the CDR3 is TGTGCCAGCAGTGACGGGAGTTCCGGGGAGCTGTTTTTT. It yields the protein CASSDGSSGELFF.

The chain recombines TRBV10-3 with TRBJ2-7; 12 bases align to TRBD1. The germline V gene encodes CDR1 ENHRY and CDR2 SYGVKD. The CDR3 extends over 15 amino acids. V was pared by 6 bases and J by 2 bases, with 5 bases of the junction left unmatched. This chain's CDR3 is CAISLGTGGAYEQYF. DNA of the CDR3: TGTGCCATCAGCCTGGGGACAGGGGGCGCCTACGAGCAGTACTTC.

This chain links TRBV10-1 with TRBJ1-1, with a possible D match to TRBD1 (5 bases). The CDR3 sequence is 13 residues long. With 5 bases removed from V and 0 bases from J, the gap between germline ends came to 7 bases. Germline V gives CDR1 WNHNN, CDR2 SYGVQD (reference sequence). The CDR3 sequence is CASSLTVNTEAFF. The CDR3 nucleotides are TGCGCCAGCAGTTTGACAGTGAACACTGAAGCTTTCTTT.

This chain connects TRBV28 to TRBJ1-5; 9 bases map to TRBD1. The V and J ends lost 6 bases and 7 bases, in that order; junction bases with no gene match: 10. CDR1 is MDHEN, CDR2 SYDVKM, per germline. The CDR3 has 15 amino acids. DNA for the CDR3: TGTGCCAGCAGACGTTTCCGACAGGGGGTGCAGCCCCAGCATTTT. Protein sequence: CASRRFRQGVQPQHF.

The chain is built from TRBV28 and TRBJ2-3, with TRBD2 matching over 9 bases. This CDR3 spans 14 amino acids. V lost 5 bases to trimming and J lost 4 bases; unmatched junction nucleotides: 4. Germline V gene data show CDR1 as MDHEN and CDR2 as SYDVKM. The CDR3 DNA reads TGTGCCAGCAGTCCGCGGGAGGGGGCAGATACGCAGTATTTT. It translates to CASSPREGADTQYF.

The chain has TRBV14 and TRBJ1-1; D remains ambiguous. The CDR3 is made up of 14 amino acids. V was clipped by 4 bases and J by 3 bases, with 12 bases between them. The germline CDR1 and CDR2 sequences are SGHDN and FVKESK. DNA for the CDR3: TGTGCCAGCAGCCTTGCGACGGGTTACACTGAAGCTTTCTTT. Encoded protein: CASSLATGYTEAFF.

Details on this clone: Other DNA sequences of this sample code for an identical CDR3. The V and J genes are TRBV9 and TRBJ2-3, with D tentatively TRBD1 (5 bases). This CDR3 has 15 residues. Germline V lookup: CDR1 SGDLS, CDR2 YYNGEE. The V gene lost 0 bases and the J gene lost 0 bases, with 8 bases spanning the gap. This CDR3 reads CASSVGGSSTDTQYF. In DNA, the CDR3 is TGTGCCAGCAGCGTAGGGGGCTCTAGCACAGATACGCAGTATTTT.

This chain uses TRBV6-5 with TRBJ2-1, with a weak D call TRBD2 (5 bases). Germline V gene data show CDR1 as MNHEY and CDR2 as SVGAGI. The V gene lost 2 bases and the J gene lost 3 bases, with 11 bases spanning the gap. This CDR3 region has 15 residues. The DNA for the CDR3 is TGTGCCAGCAGTTACGGAGGCGGAATCTACAATGAGCAGTTCTTC. This codes for CASSYGGGIYNEQFF.

With respect to this clone: This same CDR3 is encoded by further DNA sequences in the sample. V and J are TRBV2 and TRBJ2-7; 7 bases line up with TRBD1. This CDR3 spans 14 amino acids. With V trimmed by 6 bases and J by 2 bases, 7 bases remained unmatched. Germline V gene sequence: CDR1 SNHLY, CDR2 FYNNEI. The CDR3 loop is CASRAGTATYEQYF. DNA of the CDR3: TGTGCCAGCAGAGCCGGGACAGCCACCTACGAGCAGTACTTC. The variable domain in full, with the rest retrieved from reference TRBV2 and TRBJ2-7, is EPEVTQTPSHQVTQMGQEVILRCVPISNHLYFYWYRQILGQKVEFLVSFYNNEISEKSEIFDDQFSVERPDGSNFTLKIRSTKLEDSAMYFCASRAGTATYEQYFGPGTRLTVT.

The chain carries TRBV28 and TRBJ1-2, with 11 bases identical to TRBD1. This CDR3 spans 16 amino acids. V was pared by 3 bases and J by 6 bases, with 9 bases of the junction left unmatched. CDR1 MDHEN and CDR2 SYDVKM come from the germline V gene. The CDR3 DNA sequence: TGTGCCAGCAGTTTGATGAGGACAGGGGGCAAGGATGGCTACACCTTC. It specifies CASSLMRTGGKDGYTF.

V is TRBV7-9 and J is TRBJ2-1, with 9 bases that match TRBD2. The CDR3 is 17 residues long. The germline CDR1 and CDR2 sequences are SEHNR and FQNEAQ (reference sequence). J was trimmed by 6 bases and V by 0 bases; bases with no gene match: 9. CDR3 nucleotide sequence: TGTGCCAGCAGCTTAGCGCTAGCTCTAGCGGGGATCAATGAGCAGTTCTTC. Its protein product is CASSLALALAGINEQFF.

This clone was counted only a few times. The chain joins TRBV7-9 to TRBJ2-7; unclear D gene. This CDR3 has 12 amino acids. Per germline, CDR1 SEHNR and CDR2 FQNEAQ (reference sequence). Trimming removed 5 bases at V and 6 bases at J, with 11 bases between. CDR3 DNA sequence: TGTGCCAGCAGCCCGTCGGGTAGCGAGCAGTACTTC. Translated: CASSPSGSEQYF.

A single count supports this clone. V and J are TRBV4-1 and TRBJ2-7; 7 bases align to TRBD1. J gave up 4 bases and V 4 bases, and 10 bases lay outside the gene matches. CDR1 and CDR2 from the germline V gene are MGHRA and YSYEKL. The CDR3 is made up of 15 amino acids. CDR3 DNA: TGCGCCAGCAGCCGGGTTGACAGGGAACCGTACGAGCAGTACTTC. Protein: CASSRVDREPYEQYF.

This chain connects TRBV28 to TRBJ2-1; 7 nucleotides align to TRBD2. Per germline, CDR1 MDHEN and CDR2 SYDVKM. There are 15 residues in the CDR3. The ends lost 2 bases at V and 4 bases at J; junction bases unmatched: 5. DNA of the CDR3: TGTGCCAGCAGTTTAGCGGGGGAGGGATACAATGAGCAGTTCTTC. It codes for CASSLAGEGYNEQFF.

The chain carries TRBV6-4 and TRBJ2-1; possibly TRBD2 for D (5 bases). CDR3 length equals 15 residues. V lost 3 bases, J lost 4 bases, and 13 bases lay in between. Germline-derived CDR1 and CDR2 are MRHNA and SNTAGT. The CDR3: CASSEESGRYNEQFF. Here the CDR3 DNA reads TGTGCCAGCAGTGAAGAAAGCGGACGATACAATGAGCAGTTCTTC.

This chain joins TRBV5-8 and TRBJ1-5; D remains unclear. Germline V gene data show CDR1 as SGHTS and CDR2 as YDEGEE. V lost 1 base to trimming and J lost 0 bases, with 5 bases between them. The CDR3 has 14 residues. CDR3 protein: CASSLIYSNQPQHF. CDR3 nucleotides: TGTGCCAGCAGCTTGATCTATAGCAATCAGCCCCAGCATTTT.

This sequence joins TRBV6-6 and TRBJ1-1; D gene uncertain. Trimming took off 2 bases at V and 7 bases at J, with 2 bases between the two ends. CDR1 MNHNY and CDR2 SVGAGI come from the germline V gene (reference sequence). The CDR3 has 10 amino acids. The CDR3 reads CASSYDEAFF. As DNA, the CDR3 is TGTGCCAGCAGTTACGATGAAGCTTTCTTT.

The chain recombines TRBV11-2 with TRBJ2-3; the match to TRBD1 covers 7 bases. This CDR3 comprises 18 residues. The germline V gene has CDR1 SGHAT and CDR2 FQNNGV. V was pared by 3 bases and J by 2 bases, with 14 bases of the junction left unmatched. The CDR3 reads CASSFVPGTAKNTDTQYF. CDR3 in DNA: TGTGCCAGCAGCTTTGTTCCGGGGACAGCTAAAAACACAGATACGCAGTATTTT.

This chain links TRBV7-9 with TRBJ2-7, with TRBD2 matching over 11 bases. Germline loops: CDR1 SEHNR, CDR2 FQNEAQ (reference sequence). This CDR3 spans 15 amino acids. J was trimmed by 5 bases and V by 5 bases; bases with no gene match: 8. This CDR3 is CASSPRLAGLNEQYF. Written as DNA, the CDR3 is TGTGCCAGCAGCCCACGACTAGCGGGACTCAACGAGCAGTACTTC. The full variable domain, its missing parts supplied by reference TRBV7-9 and TRBJ2-7, is DTGVSQNPRHKITKRGQNVTFRCDPISEHNRLYWYRQTLGQGPEFLTYFQNEAQLEKSRLLSDRFSAERPKGSFSTLEIQRTEQGDSAMYLCASSPRLAGLNEQYFGPGTRLTVT.

V is TRBV6-1 and J is TRBJ2-1, with TRBD2 identical over 8 bases. V shed 3 bases and J 4 bases; nucleotides not matched to a gene: 8. The CDR3 runs to 16 residues. Per germline, CDR1 MNHNS and CDR2 SASEGT. The CDR3 is CASSEFAGLGYNEQFF. CDR3 coding DNA: TGTGCCAGCAGTGAGTTTGCGGGACTAGGGTACAATGAGCAGTTCTTC.

The V and J genes are TRBV7-8 and TRBJ2-7; TRBD2 matches 10 bases. CDR1 is SGHVS, CDR2 FQNEAQ, per germline. CDR3 length equals 17 residues. J was trimmed by 0 bases and V by 5 bases; bases with no gene match: 10. The CDR3 nucleotides are TGTGCCAGCAGCCTCACTAGCGGGGATTATATCTCCTACGAGCAGTACTTC. This gives the protein CASSLTSGDYISYEQYF. Complete variable domain (other parts from reference TRBV7-8 and TRBJ2-7): GAGVSQSPRYKVAKRGQDVALRCDPISGHVSLFWYQQALGQGPEFLTYFQNEAQLDKSGLPSDRFFAERPEGSVSTLKIQRTQQEDSAVYLCASSLTSGDYISYEQYFGPGTRLTVT.

V is TRBV28 and J is TRBJ1-2, with a possible D match to TRBD1 (5 bases). The CDR3 is 16 residues long. The ends were cut back, 6 bases at V and 4 bases at J, with 21 bases in the middle. Looked up from germline, CDR1 is MDHEN and CDR2 is SYDVKM. CDR3 protein: CASSQTGLTNFYGYTF. CDR3 sequence (DNA): TGTGCCAGCAGCCAAACGGGGCTTACCAATTTCTATGGCTACACCTTC.

V gene TRBV9 combines with J gene TRBJ2-5, with D unresolved. From germline, CDR1 is SGDLS and CDR2 YYNGEE. V lost 4 bases to trimming and J lost 4 bases, with 14 bases between them. The CDR3 length is 14 residues. CDR3 region: CASSQRVVGETQYF. CDR3 DNA: TGTGCCAGCAGCCAAAGGGTAGTAGGAGAGACCCAGTACTTC.

This clone was observed a handful of times. V gene TRBV9 combines with J gene TRBJ1-2, with a tentative D call TRBD1 (5 bases). The germline CDR1 and CDR2 sequences are SGDLS and YYNGEE. V was shortened by 3 bases and J by 0 bases, with 6 bases between the two germline ends. The CDR3 is 13 amino acids. The CDR3 protein is CASSGQTNYGYTF. CDR3 bases: TGTGCCAGCAGCGGACAGACTAACTATGGCTACACCTTC. Complete variable domain (other parts from reference TRBV9 and TRBJ1-2): DSGVTQTPKHLITATGQRVTLRCSPRSGDLSVYWYQQSLDQGLQFLIQYYNGEERAKGNILERFSAQQFPDLHSELNLSSLELGDSALYFCASSGQTNYGYTFGSGTRLTVV.